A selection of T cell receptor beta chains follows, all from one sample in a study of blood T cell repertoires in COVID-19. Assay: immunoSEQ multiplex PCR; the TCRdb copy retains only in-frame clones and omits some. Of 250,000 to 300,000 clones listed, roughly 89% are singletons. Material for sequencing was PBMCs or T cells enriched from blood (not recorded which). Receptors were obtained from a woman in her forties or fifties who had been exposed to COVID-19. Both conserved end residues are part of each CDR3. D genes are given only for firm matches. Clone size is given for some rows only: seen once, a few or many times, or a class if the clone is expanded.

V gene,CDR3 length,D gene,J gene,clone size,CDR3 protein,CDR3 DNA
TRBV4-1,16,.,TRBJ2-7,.,CASSQGMGPSSYEQYF,TGCGCCAGCAGCCAAGGTATGGGTCCTAGCTCCTACGAGCAGTACTTC
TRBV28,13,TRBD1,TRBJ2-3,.,CASTTGDTDTQYF,TGTGCCAGCACCACAGGGGACACAGATACGCAGTATTTT
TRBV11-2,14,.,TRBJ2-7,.,CASSLTGSRGEQYF,TGTGCCAGCAGCTTAACCGGGAGTCGGGGAGAGCAGTACTTC
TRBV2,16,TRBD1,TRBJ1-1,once,CASSPTPGQGRTEAFF,TGTGCCAGCAGCCCTACTCCGGGACAGGGTCGCACTGAAGCTTTCTTT
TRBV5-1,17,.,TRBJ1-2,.,CASSPILAGSANYGYTF,TGCGCCAGCAGCCCAATACTAGCAGGGAGCGCTAACTATGGCTACACCTTC
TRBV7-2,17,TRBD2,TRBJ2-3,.,CASSFLGASGWSDTQYF,TGTGCCAGCAGCTTCCTCGGGGCTAGCGGGTGGTCGGATACGCAGTATTTT
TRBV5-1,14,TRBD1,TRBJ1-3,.,CASSPTGARNTIYF,TGCGCCAGCAGCCCTACAGGGGCGCGAAACACCATATATTTT
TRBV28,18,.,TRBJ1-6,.,CASSPPPGQSSYNSPLHF,TGTGCCAGCAGTCCCCCCCCAGGTCAGAGCTCCTATAATTCACCCCTCCACTTT
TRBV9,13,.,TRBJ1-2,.,CASTPSGEYGYTF,TGTGCCAGCACTCCTTCCGGGGAGTATGGCTACACCTTC
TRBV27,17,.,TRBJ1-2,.,CASSPSGVLGRYYGYTF,TGTGCCAGCAGTCCCAGTGGTGTTTTGGGGAGGTACTATGGCTACACCTTC
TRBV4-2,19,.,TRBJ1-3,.,CASSQRGSQELSSGNTIYF,TGTGCCAGCAGCCAACGCGGCTCACAGGAACTGAGCTCTGGAAACACCATATATTTT
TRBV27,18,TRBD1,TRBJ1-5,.,CASSSLETGPRTNQPQHF,TGTGCCAGCAGTTCCCTCGAGACAGGGCCGAGAACCAATCAGCCCCAGCATTTT
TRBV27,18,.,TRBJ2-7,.,CASSLSPPKNLPSYEQYF,TGTGCCAGCAGTTTATCGCCCCCTAAGAATCTTCCCTCCTACGAGCAGTACTTC
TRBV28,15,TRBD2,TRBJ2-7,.,CASRSSGGNSYEQYF,TGTGCCAGCAGATCAAGCGGGGGGAACTCCTACGAGCAGTACTTC
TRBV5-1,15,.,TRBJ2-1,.,CASRPQGLSSNEQFF,TGCGCCAGCAGACCCCAGGGGTTAAGCAGCAATGAGCAGTTCTTC
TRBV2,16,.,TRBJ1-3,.,CASSVSGGAAGNTIYF,TGTGCCAGCAGTGTAAGCGGGGGCGCAGCGGGAAACACCATATATTTT
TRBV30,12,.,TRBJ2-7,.,CAWSVYAAEQYF,TGTGCCTGGAGTGTATACGCGGCCGAGCAGTACTTC
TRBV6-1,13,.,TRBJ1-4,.,CASSESGLEKLFF,TGTGCCAGCAGTGAATCGGGACTCGAAAAACTGTTTTTT
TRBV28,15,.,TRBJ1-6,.,CASSPSRGSNSPLHF,TGTGCCAGCAGTCCCTCCAGGGGATCTAATTCACCCCTCCACTTT
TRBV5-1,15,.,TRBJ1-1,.,CASSLDRVVSTEAFF,TGCGCCAGCAGCTTGGACAGGGTGGTGAGCACTGAAGCTTTCTTT
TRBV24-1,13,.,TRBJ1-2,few,CATSDGTNYGYTF,TGTGCCACCAGTGACGGTACTAACTATGGCTACACCTTC
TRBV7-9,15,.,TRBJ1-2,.,CASSLKAEASYGYTF,TGTGCCAGCAGCTTAAAGGCGGAGGCATCCTATGGCTACACCTTC
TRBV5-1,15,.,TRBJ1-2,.,CASSLAFGAGAGYTF,TGCGCCAGCAGCTTGGCGTTCGGGGCAGGGGCCGGCTACACCTTC
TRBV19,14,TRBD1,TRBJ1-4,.,CASSGGQGNEKLFF,TGTGCCAGTAGTGGGGGACAGGGGAATGAAAAACTGTTTTTT
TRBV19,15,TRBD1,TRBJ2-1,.,CASSPRDRAYNEQFF,TGTGCCAGTAGTCCCCGGGACAGGGCCTACAATGAGCAGTTCTTC
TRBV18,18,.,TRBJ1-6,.,CASSPRPITSSYNSPLHF,TGTGCCAGCTCACCCCGCCCAATCACGAGCTCCTATAATTCACCCCTCCACTTT
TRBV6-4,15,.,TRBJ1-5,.,CASSEYPGSNQPQHF,TGTGCCAGCAGTGAATATCCGGGTTCCAATCAGCCCCAGCATTTT
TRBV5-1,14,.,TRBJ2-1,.,CASSRGGQGDEQFF,TGCGCCAGCAGTCGTGGCGGTCAAGGGGATGAGCAGTTCTTC
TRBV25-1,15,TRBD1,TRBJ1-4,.,CASSRLQGSAEKLFF,TGTGCCAGCAGTCGGCTACAGGGGAGTGCTGAAAAACTGTTTTTT